Presented here are 6 T cell receptor beta chains from one specimen sequenced in a study of blood T cell repertoires in COVID-19. Sequencing was performed with immunoSEQ multiplex PCR; in TCRdb, only in-frame clones are kept and a portion is missing. The table lists 200,000 to 250,000 clones, 70% to 90% of them singletons. The sequenced material came from peripheral blood. Every receptor here comes from a man in his 60s with acute or convalescent COVID-19.

The chain combines TRBV5-6 with TRBJ2-7; 8 bases map to TRBD2. Trimming removed 2 bases from V and 2 bases from J; junction bases left unmatched: 6. CDR1 SGHDT and CDR2 YYEEEE come from the germline V gene. The length of the CDR3 is 15 residues. Here the CDR3 reads CASSFPPGGTYEQYF. The CDR3 region has the DNA TGTGCCAGCAGCTTCCCCCCGGGGGGGACCTACGAGCAGTACTTC. Using reference TRBV5-6 and TRBJ2-7 for the parts outside the CDR3, the full variable domain is DAGVTQSPTHLIKTRGQQVTLRCSPKSGHDTVSWYQQALGQGPQFIFQYYEEEERQRGNFPDRFSGHQFPNYSSELNVNALLLGDSALYLCASSFPPGGTYEQYFGPGTRLTVT.

The CDR3 loop is CASSTPFASGGYNNEQFF. As DNA, the CDR3 is TGTGCCAGTAGTACCCCTTTCGCTAGCGGGGGGTACAACAATGAGCAGTTCTTC. The rearrangement links TRBV19 to TRBJ2-1, with 11 bases fitting TRBD2. The CDR3 has 18 residues. The germline V gene encodes CDR1 LNHDA and CDR2 SQIVND (reference sequence). V dropped 4 bases and J dropped 5; count of bases not matched to a gene: 13.

This clone was observed a single time. CDR3 residues: CASSPERGVYNEQFF. CDR3 nucleotides: TGTGCCAGCTCACCAGAGCGGGGTGTCTACAATGAGCAGTTCTTC. The genes are TRBV18 and TRBJ2-1, with 7 bases identical to TRBD2. Germline V gene lookup returns CDR1 KGHSH and CDR2 LQKENI. The trim removed 2 bases at V and 3 bases at J, leaving 4 bases unmatched. The CDR3 has 15 residues.

This sequence joins TRBV9 and TRBJ1-2; D is unresolved. The CDR3 sequence is 17 residues long. Trimming removed 3 bases from V and 3 bases from J, with 21 bases in between. Per germline, CDR1 SGDLS and CDR2 YYNGEE. CDR3 in DNA: TGTGCCAGCAGCGGGTTCTCGGATCAGACTGACGACTATGGCTACACCTTC. Translating it yields CASSGFSDQTDDYGYTF.

The chain uses TRBV6-5 and TRBJ1-1; 7 bases map to TRBD1. Germline V lookup: CDR1 MNHEY, CDR2 SVGAGI. The CDR3 is 13 residues long. The V segment lost 6 bases and the J segment 4 bases; nucleotides outside the gene matches: 5. Here the CDR3 reads CASSDRVRTEAFF. CDR3 coding DNA: TGTGCCAGCAGCGACAGGGTCCGCACTGAAGCTTTCTTT.

The V gene is TRBV28, the J gene TRBJ1-2, with TRBD1 as a possible D gene (6 bases). Trimming left V 6 bases short and J 3 bases short, with 20 bases between. CDR1 is MDHEN and CDR2 is SYDVKM in the germline V gene. The CDR3 is made up of 16 amino acids. The CDR3 DNA reads as TGTGCCAGCAGGACTACCGGACAGCTACTTTACTATGGCTACACCTTC. Residues: CASRTTGQLLYYGYTF.